A single sample gave rise to the 15 T cell receptor beta chains below, sequenced in a study of blood T cell repertoires in COVID-19. Here immunoSEQ multiplex PCR was the method, and the copy in TCRdb shows in-frame clones only, minus some. The sample yields just under 350,000 clones, approximately 87% seen once. The sequenced sample was peripheral blood. These receptors were taken from a woman aged 45-65 years with COVID-19, enrolled during active disease.

The V gene is TRBV27, the J gene TRBJ2-4; perhaps TRBD2 as D (5 bases). With 5 bases removed from V and 7 bases from J, the gap between germline ends came to 24 bases. The CDR3 loop spans 17 amino acids. Germline V gene sequence: CDR1 MNHEY, CDR2 SMNVEV (reference sequence). Here the CDR3 DNA reads TGTGCCAGCAGTCTCCTCTCGGTTAGGGCACCGGGGAACATTCAGTACTTC. It yields the protein CASSLLSVRAPGNIQYF.

The chain recombines TRBV5-1 with TRBJ2-5; perhaps TRBD1 as D (5 bases). Looked up from germline, CDR1 is SGHRS and CDR2 is YFSETQ. The V end lost 4 bases, the J end lost 2 bases, and 12 bases lay between the germline ends. The CDR3 contains 14 residues. The CDR3 DNA reads TGCGCCAGCAGCACTGGCAGGGTTCAAGAGACCCAGTACTTC. Protein sequence: CASSTGRVQETQYF.

The sample holds one count of this clone. The CDR3 DNA is TGTGCCAGCAGTTACTCGATAAAGACAGGGAGACCCATCGACACTGAAGCTTTCTTT. Amino acid sequence: CASSYSIKTGRPIDTEAFF. The chain is built from TRBV6-2 or TRBV6-3 and TRBJ1-1; 7 nucleotides agree with TRBD1. The junction had 16 bases not matched to a gene; V was cut back by 0 bases and J by 3 bases. From germline, CDR1 is MNHEY and CDR2 SVGEGT. The CDR3 sequence is 19 residues long.

The V gene is TRBV6-1, the J gene TRBJ2-5; D is undetermined. In germline, CDR1 is MNHNS, CDR2 SASEGT. The CDR3 has 12 amino acids. Trimming shortened V by 8 bases and J by 5 bases, and 12 bases separated the two germline ends. The CDR3 spells CASWAGQETQYF. The CDR3 DNA sequence: TGTGCCAGCTGGGCAGGTCAGGAGACCCAGTACTTC.

The rearrangement uses TRBV20-1 and TRBJ2-7; D is unresolved. This CDR3 is built from 14 residues. Germline V gene sequence: CDR1 DFQATT, CDR2 SNEGSKA (reference sequence). The V gene lost 3 bases and the J gene lost 0 bases, with 12 bases spanning the gap. CDR3 coding DNA: TGCAGTGCTAGTTTACGCGGTACCTCCTACGAGCAGTACTTC. Its protein product is CSASLRGTSYEQYF.

The CDR3 region has the DNA TGTGCCAGCAGCCCCGGGCTAGCGGTAAAGTCGTACTTC. This sequence encodes CASSPGLAVKSYF. The gene calls are TRBV11-2 and TRBJ2-7, with 7 bases identical to TRBD2. The CDR3 consists of 13 residues. Germline-derived CDR1 and CDR2 are SGHAT and FQNNGV. With V trimmed by 5 bases and J by 12 bases, 13 bases remained unmatched. The full variable domain, its missing parts supplied by reference TRBV11-2 and TRBJ2-7, is EAGVAQSPRYKIIEKRQSVAFWCNPISGHATLYWYQQILGQGPKLLIQFQNNGVVDDSQLPKDRFSAERLKGVDSTLKIQPAKLEDSAVYLCASSPGLAVKSYFGPGTRLTVT.

The chain has TRBV5-8 and TRBJ1-6; 7 bases fit TRBD1. The V gene's germline CDR1 is SGHTS and CDR2 YDEGEE. This CDR3 is 16 amino acids long. The ends lost 4 bases at V and 6 bases at J; junction bases unmatched: 10. CDR3 loop: CASSEGAGMTNSPLHF. The CDR3 DNA reads as TGTGCCAGCAGCGAGGGGGCAGGGATGACTAATTCACCCCTCCACTTT.

This chain uses TRBV2 with TRBJ1-4; TRBD1 might be the D (5 bases). Trimming cost V 7 bases and J 7 bases, with 13 bases left between them. CDR3 size: 13 residues. CDR1 and CDR2 from the germline V gene are SNHLY and FYNNEI. In nucleotides, the CDR3 is TGTGCCAGCACTAGGGGCGCAAGTGAAAAACTGTTTTTT. The encoded protein is CASTRGASEKLFF.

The J gene is TRBJ1-2, the V gene TRBV28; perhaps TRBD1 as D (5 bases). Trimming took 3 bases from V and 3 from J, leaving 8 bases between them. CDR1 is MDHEN and CDR2 is SYDVKM in the germline V gene. The CDR3 sequence is 13 residues long. The CDR3 sequence is CASSFNRYYGYTF. The CDR3 nucleotides are TGTGCCAGCAGTTTCAACAGGTACTATGGCTACACCTTC.

On this clone: The missing conserved phenylalanine or tryptophan at the end of this CDR3 makes a read error likely. It is unclear where the CDR3 begins or ends on the DNA, so no DNA is shown, and the CDR3 is as TCRdb lists it. CDR3: CASSLKGREN. The genes are TRBV7-9 and TRBJ2-7; the DNA was not used to check the table's D call, TRBD2. The CDR3 region is 10 residues in length, termini included. CDR1 is SEHNR and CDR2 is FQNEAQ in the germline V gene (reference sequence).

The gene calls are TRBV5-8 and TRBJ1-1; 8 bases agree with TRBD1. Trimming took 7 bases from V and 1 from J; bases not matched to a gene: 12. The CDR3 is 16 amino acids. CDR1 is SGHTS, CDR2 YDEGEE, per germline. DNA of the CDR3: TGTGCCAGCCGCACCAAACAGGGGGTCCCGAACACTGAAGCTTTCTTT. This sequence encodes CASRTKQGVPNTEAFF.

The chain joins TRBV6-6 to TRBJ1-1, with D perhaps matching TRBD1 (5 bases). Between the trimmed V and J ends, which lost 4 bases and 4 bases, there was a span of 19 bases. The CDR3 has 16 residues. The germline CDR1 and CDR2 sequences are MNHNY and SVGAGI (reference sequence). CDR3 coding DNA: TGTGCCAGCAGTTCCACCCCCCCAGGGTGGAGCACTGAAGCTTTCTTT. Translated: CASSSTPPGWSTEAFF.

This chain links TRBV5-6 with TRBJ1-5, with a weak D call TRBD1 (6 bases). Trimming stripped 1 base from V and 2 bases from J, with 13 bases between. The CDR3 covers 16 residues. Germline lookup yields CDR1 SGHDT and CDR2 YYEEEE. CDR3 nucleotide sequence: TGTGCCAGCAGCTTGCTCTGGTCAGGGGGCAATCAGCCCCAGCATTTT. Residues: CASSLLWSGGNQPQHF.

Here the CDR3 reads CASSVVGTSDEQYF. CDR3 nucleotides: TGTGCCAGCAGCGTAGTAGGGACTAGCGACGAGCAGTACTTC. The genes are TRBV9 and TRBJ2-7; 10 positions agree with TRBD2. Germline V gene lookup returns CDR1 SGDLS and CDR2 YYNGEE. Germline trimming cut 0 bases from V and 5 bases from J; bases unmatched to any gene: 2. The CDR3 has 14 residues. Variable domain in full (rest from reference TRBV9 and TRBJ2-7): DSGVTQTPKHLITATGQRVTLRCSPRSGDLSVYWYQQSLDQGLQFLIQYYNGEERAKGNILERFSAQQFPDLHSELNLSSLELGDSALYFCASSVVGTSDEQYFGPGTRLTVT.

The chain is built from TRBV15 and TRBJ2-1; TRBD2 might be the D (6 bases). The CDR3 length is 17 residues. V lost 0 bases to trimming and J lost 2 bases, with 14 bases between them. Germline V CDR1 and CDR2: LNHNV, YYDKDF (reference sequence). The CDR3 here is CATSRDGTLAAYNEQFF. The CDR3 DNA reads TGTGCCACCAGCAGAGATGGGACTTTAGCGGCCTACAATGAGCAGTTCTTC.